This is a list of T cell receptor beta chains from one sample in a study of cytomegalovirus exposure and HLA in healthy donors. Profiling relied on immunoSEQ multiplex PCR, and the TCRdb table lists in-frame clones only, not all of them. The sample holds under 200,000 clones; more than 60% are singletons and the top ten take roughly 3%. Sequenced material: PBMCs. The receptors come from a woman between 50 and 59 years old in good health and CMV-seropositive. CDR3s include the opening cysteine and the closing phenylalanine or tryptophan. Fields, in order: clone size, J gene, D gene, V gene, CDR3 length, CDR3 DNA, CDR3 protein. The D gene is left open where the match is weak. Rows give clone size only sometimes, using once, few, many, or a class for an expanded clone.

>-|TRBJ2-3|-|TRBV30|14
TGTGCCTGGGAAAGCGGAGCACTCACAGATACGCAGTATTTT
CAWESGALTDTQYF
>-|TRBJ2-7|TRBD2|TRBV5-1|15
TGCGCCAGCAGCTTGGCGCGGGGGGTCTCCTACGAGCAGTACTTC
CASSLARGVSYEQYF
>-|TRBJ2-1|-|TRBV19|16
TGTGCCAGTAGTAAAGGGGGCGGGGGGCCCATCAATGAGCAGTTCTTC
CASSKGGGGPINEQFF
>-|TRBJ2-2|-|TRBV9|16
TGTGCCAGCAGCGTAGCTCCCGAGTCTTACACCGGGGAGCTGTTTTTT
CASSVAPESYTGELFF
>once|TRBJ2-1|-|TRBV9|15
TGTGCCAGCAGCGTGACTGGCCCCGACTCCAATGAGCAGTTCTTC
CASSVTGPDSNEQFF
>-|TRBJ2-7|TRBD2|TRBV19|15
TGTGCCAGTAGTATGCTGCTAGCGGGACCCTACGAGCAGTACTTC
CASSMLLAGPYEQYF
>-|TRBJ1-2|TRBD1|TRBV5-6|14
TGTGCCAGCAGTTATTCGGGACAGGGAGTGGGCTACACCTTC
CASSYSGQGVGYTF
>-|TRBJ2-7|TRBD1|TRBV18|14
TGTGCCAGCTCTCAAGACAGGGGGCTGTACTGGCAGTACTTC
CASSQDRGLYWQYF
>-|TRBJ2-7|TRBD1|TRBV29-1|14
TGCAGCGCCCGCCTACAGGGGAATTCTTACGAGCAGTACTTC
CSARLQGNSYEQYF
>-|TRBJ1-1|TRBD1|TRBV18|19
TGTGCCAGCTCATCCTACTACCCGGGACAGGGGGCAATCAACACTGAAGCTTTCTTT
CASSSYYPGQGAINTEAFF
>-|TRBJ1-6|TRBD1|TRBV2|12
TGTGCCAGCAGCCCGGACAGGGGACCCCTCCACTTT
CASSPDRGPLHF
>-|TRBJ2-7|TRBD1|TRBV7-2|14
TGTGCCAGCAGCGGGGGGACAGGCCCCTACGAGCAGTACTTC
CASSGGTGPYEQYF
>-|TRBJ1-3|-|TRBV28|14
TGTGCCAGCATACTGGGGGCGTCCGGAAACACCATATATTTT
CASILGASGNTIYF
>-|TRBJ2-3|TRBD2|TRBV10-3|14
TGTGCCATCACCGCGGCGGGAGGGCCATTTACGCAGTATTTT
CAITAAGGPFTQYF